Below, 5 T cell receptor beta chains from the same sample are listed, as sequenced in a study of cytomegalovirus exposure and HLA in healthy donors. Vbeta (60) and Jbeta (13) primers were used in the PCR. The assay was immunoSEQ multiplex PCR, and TCRdb's table has in-frame clones only and misses some. Of 55,000 to 85,000 clones listed, approximately 60% are singletons. Sequenced: PBMCs. These receptor sequences come from a woman between 50 and 59 years old in good health and CMV-seronegative.

This chain uses TRBV7-6 with TRBJ1-2, with D hard to call. The CDR3 is made up of 13 amino acids. With 5 bases removed from V and 0 bases from J, the gap between germline ends came to 7 bases. CDR1 and CDR2 (germline): SGHVS, FNYEAQ. CDR3 region: CASSIGPNYGYTF. Here the CDR3 DNA reads TGTGCCAGCAGCATCGGTCCTAACTATGGCTACACCTTC.

J is TRBJ1-2 and V is TRBV7-2; no definite D call. The CDR3 runs to 14 residues. Germline V gene data show CDR1 as SGHTA and CDR2 as FQGNSA. Trimming took off 1 base at V and 6 bases at J, with 12 bases between the two ends. CDR3 region: CASSLVVGSHGYTF. The CDR3 DNA reads as TGTGCCAGCAGCTTAGTGGTTGGTAGCCATGGCTACACCTTC.

CDR3 in DNA: TGCGCCAGCAGCCAAGATAGCAGGGACACTGAAGCTTTCTTT. This encodes CASSQDSRDTEAFF. The chain employs TRBV4-3 and TRBJ1-1; D possibly corresponds to TRBD1 (5 bases). CDR3 length equals 14 residues. In germline, CDR1 is LGHNA, CDR2 YSLEER. V lost 0 bases, J lost 3 bases, and 8 bases lay in between.

As regards this clone: One end of the junction fails to match germline, which may point to a read error. This sequence joins TRBV20-1 and TRBJ1-2, with no clear D. Germline V gives CDR1 DFQATT, CDR2 SNEGSKA (reference sequence). The CDR3 is 8 amino acids. CDR3 in DNA: TGCAGTGCTAGGCGGGAGTACTTC. Amino acid sequence: CSARREYF.

V is TRBV6-6 and J is TRBJ2-7; the match to TRBD1 covers 9 bases. The ends lost 2 bases at V and 5 bases at J; junction bases unmatched: 7. CDR1 is MNHNY, CDR2 SVGAGI, per germline (reference sequence). This CDR3 region has 15 residues. The CDR3 DNA reads TGTGCCAGCAGTTACGCCGGGACAGGGCAGAACGAGCAGTACTTC. Translation: CASSYAGTGQNEQYF.